This is a list of T cell receptor beta chains from one sample in a study of blood T cell repertoires in COVID-19. Some clones are missing from TCRdb's copy, which holds only in-frame ones; the method was immunoSEQ multiplex PCR. The sample consists of some 260,000 clones, approximately 88% of them appearing once. The sequenced sample consisted of peripheral blood. The receptor source for this set is a young woman with acute or convalescent COVID-19. Each CDR3 is given with its conserved first and last residue. The D gene is left open where the match is weak. Expanded clones get a size class; other rows say once, few or many, or leave the size out.

v_gene: TRBV7-3
j_gene: TRBJ2-1
abundance: -
len: 15
d_gene: -
CDR3nt: TGTGCCAGCAGCTTAAGCGGGACCTCCTTTAATGAGCAGTTCTTC
CDR3aa: CASSLSGTSFNEQFF

v_gene: TRBV6-2/TRBV6-3
j_gene: TRBJ1-2
abundance: -
len: 12
d_gene: -
CDR3nt: TGTGCCAGCAGTTACAGGAGGGATGGCTACACCTTC
CDR3aa: CASSYRRDGYTF

v_gene: TRBV24-1
j_gene: TRBJ2-2
abundance: -
len: 16
d_gene: -
CDR3nt: TGTGCCACCAGTGATTCATGGGGCCCCAACACCGGGGAGCTGTTTTTT
CDR3aa: CATSDSWGPNTGELFF

v_gene: TRBV18
j_gene: TRBJ2-3
abundance: -
len: 14
d_gene: -
CDR3nt: TGTGCCAGCTCACCATTAGCGGACACAGATACGCAGTATTTT
CDR3aa: CASSPLADTDTQYF

v_gene: TRBV9
j_gene: TRBJ2-7
abundance: -
len: 15
d_gene: -
CDR3nt: TGTGCCAGCAGCGTACGTGAGGGCAGCTCCTACGAGCAGTACTTC
CDR3aa: CASSVREGSSYEQYF

v_gene: TRBV29-1
j_gene: TRBJ1-2
abundance: few
len: 14
d_gene: TRBD1
CDR3nt: TGCAGCGTGCCCCCAATAGGGGGCAGGTATGGCTACACCTTC
CDR3aa: CSVPPIGGRYGYTF

v_gene: TRBV11-3
j_gene: TRBJ2-3
abundance: -
len: 15
d_gene: -
CDR3nt: TGTGCCAGCAGCCGACGATGGAGCGGAACAGATACGCAGTATTTT
CDR3aa: CASSRRWSGTDTQYF

v_gene: TRBV5-6
j_gene: TRBJ1-2
abundance: once
len: 14
d_gene: -
CDR3nt: TGTGCCAGCAGCTTGGGTAGAACTAACTATGGCTACACCTTC
CDR3aa: CASSLGRTNYGYTF

v_gene: TRBV9
j_gene: TRBJ2-5
abundance: -
len: 14
d_gene: -
CDR3nt: TGTGCCAGCAGCGACCGGGACAACGAGAAGACCCAGTACTTC
CDR3aa: CASSDRDNEKTQYF

v_gene: TRBV12-3/TRBV12-4
j_gene: TRBJ2-2
abundance: -
len: 13
d_gene: -
CDR3nt: TGTGCCAGCAGCCCACAGGGAACCGGGGAGCTGTTTTTT
CDR3aa: CASSPQGTGELFF

v_gene: TRBV10-3
j_gene: TRBJ1-1
abundance: -
len: 13
d_gene: -
CDR3nt: TGTGCCATCAGTGACTCGGGGATCGATGAAGCTTTCTTT
CDR3aa: CAISDSGIDEAFF

v_gene: TRBV7-9
j_gene: TRBJ1-4
abundance: -
len: 17
d_gene: TRBD1
CDR3nt: TGTGCCAGCAGCCTGGGGCGGGACAGTCGTCAAATCTGGAAACTGTTTTTT
CDR3aa: CASSLGRDSRQIWKLFF

v_gene: TRBV6-2/TRBV6-3
j_gene: TRBJ2-7
abundance: -
len: 15
d_gene: TRBD2
CDR3nt: TGTGCCAGCAGTTACTCGACTAGCGGCACCTACGAGCAGTACTTC
CDR3aa: CASSYSTSGTYEQYF

v_gene: TRBV24-1
j_gene: TRBJ2-1
abundance: -
len: 14
d_gene: TRBD1
CDR3nt: TGTGCCACCAGTGACCCGACAGGGTATAATGAGCAGTTCTTC
CDR3aa: CATSDPTGYNEQFF

v_gene: TRBV7-9
j_gene: TRBJ2-1
abundance: -
len: 14
d_gene: -
CDR3nt: TGTGCCAGCAGCTTGACCACAGAATACAATGAGCAGTTCTTC
CDR3aa: CASSLTTEYNEQFF

v_gene: TRBV7-9
j_gene: TRBJ2-1
abundance: -
len: 17
d_gene: TRBD2
CDR3nt: TGTGCCAGCAGCTTACCCTTGGGGGGTAGCGGGAAGGGTGAGCAGTTCTTC
CDR3aa: CASSLPLGGSGKGEQFF

v_gene: TRBV18
j_gene: TRBJ2-7
abundance: few
len: 15
d_gene: -
CDR3nt: TGTGCCAGCTCACCCCGACAGGGAGGAGCCTACGAGCAGTACTTC
CDR3aa: CASSPRQGGAYEQYF